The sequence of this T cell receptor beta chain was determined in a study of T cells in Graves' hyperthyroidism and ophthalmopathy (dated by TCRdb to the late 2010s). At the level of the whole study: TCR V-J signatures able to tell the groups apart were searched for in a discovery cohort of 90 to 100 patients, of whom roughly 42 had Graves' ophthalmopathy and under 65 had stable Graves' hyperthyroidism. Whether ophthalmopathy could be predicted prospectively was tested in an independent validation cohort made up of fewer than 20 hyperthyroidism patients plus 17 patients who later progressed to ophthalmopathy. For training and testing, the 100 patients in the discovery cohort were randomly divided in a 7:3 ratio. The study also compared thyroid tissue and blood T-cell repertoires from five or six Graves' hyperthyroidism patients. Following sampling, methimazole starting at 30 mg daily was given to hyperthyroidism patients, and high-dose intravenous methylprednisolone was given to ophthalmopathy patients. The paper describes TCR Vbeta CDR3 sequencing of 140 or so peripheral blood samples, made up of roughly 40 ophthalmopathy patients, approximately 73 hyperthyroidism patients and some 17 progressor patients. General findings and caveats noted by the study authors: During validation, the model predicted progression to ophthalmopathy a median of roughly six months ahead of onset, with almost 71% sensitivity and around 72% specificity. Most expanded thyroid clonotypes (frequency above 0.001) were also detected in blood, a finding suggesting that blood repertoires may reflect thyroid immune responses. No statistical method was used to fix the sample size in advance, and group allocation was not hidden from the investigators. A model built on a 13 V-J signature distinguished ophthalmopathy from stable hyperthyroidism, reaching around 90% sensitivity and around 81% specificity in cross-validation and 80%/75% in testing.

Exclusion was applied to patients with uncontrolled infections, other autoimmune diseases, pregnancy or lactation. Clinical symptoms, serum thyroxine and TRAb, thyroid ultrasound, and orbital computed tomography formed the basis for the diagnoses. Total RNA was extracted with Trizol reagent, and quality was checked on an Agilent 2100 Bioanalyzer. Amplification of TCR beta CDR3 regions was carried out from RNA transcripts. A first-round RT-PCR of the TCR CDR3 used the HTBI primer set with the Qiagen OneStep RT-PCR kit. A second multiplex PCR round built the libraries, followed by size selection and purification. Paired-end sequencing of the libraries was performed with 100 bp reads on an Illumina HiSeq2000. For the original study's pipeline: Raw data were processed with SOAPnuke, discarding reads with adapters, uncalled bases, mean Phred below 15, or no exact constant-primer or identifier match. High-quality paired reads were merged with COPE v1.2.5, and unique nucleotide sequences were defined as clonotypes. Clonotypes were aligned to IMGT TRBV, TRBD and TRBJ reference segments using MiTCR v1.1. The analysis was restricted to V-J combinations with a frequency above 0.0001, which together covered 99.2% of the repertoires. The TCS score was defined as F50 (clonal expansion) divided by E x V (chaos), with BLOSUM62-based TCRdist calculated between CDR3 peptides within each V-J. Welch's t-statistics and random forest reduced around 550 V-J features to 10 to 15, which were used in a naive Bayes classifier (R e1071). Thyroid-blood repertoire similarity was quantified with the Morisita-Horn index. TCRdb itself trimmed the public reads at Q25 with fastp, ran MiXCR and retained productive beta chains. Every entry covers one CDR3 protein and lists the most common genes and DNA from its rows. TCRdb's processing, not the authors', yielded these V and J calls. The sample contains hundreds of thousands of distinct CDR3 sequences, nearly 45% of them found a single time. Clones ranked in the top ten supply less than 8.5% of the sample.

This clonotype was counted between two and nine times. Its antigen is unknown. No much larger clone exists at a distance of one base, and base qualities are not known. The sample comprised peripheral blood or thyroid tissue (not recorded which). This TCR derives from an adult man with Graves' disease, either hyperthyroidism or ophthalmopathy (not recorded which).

Here is the DNA: TGCAGTGCTAGAGGGGCTAGCTACGAGCAGTACTTC. It translates as CSARGASYEQYF. The chain is made from TRBV20-1 and TRBJ2-7, with the D segment identity uncertain. Via the germline V gene (reference sequence), CDR1 is DFQATT and CDR2 SNEGSKA. Trimming costs V 1 base and J 3 bases, and their ends lie 7 bases apart. Taken from cysteine to phenylalanine, the CDR3 has 12 residues. The read is trimmed to its CDR3 DNA, 36 bases read in frame from base 1.